This record covers a single TCR beta chain. Trimming removed 1 base from V and 6 bases from J, with 16 bases in between. The CDR3 covers 16 residues. This specimen comes from a study of CD8 T cells in Susac syndrome. Overall study: Patients with Susac syndrome were therapy-naive, on corticosteroids, or on intravenous immunoglobulin alone at blood draw.

CD8+ and CD4+ T cells taken from blood had their TCR beta sequenced. Recently defined diagnostic criteria for definite or probable disease were fulfilled by Susac syndrome patients. Reverse transcription of roughly 0.45 to 1 ug RNA was performed with random hexamers. Amplification of TCR beta CDR3 across 54 Vbeta and 13 Jbeta was performed with immunoSEQ multiplex PCR. TCRdb passed the immunoSEQ multiplex PCR reads through MiXCR, listing each CDR3 protein once. The table records 130,000 to 150,000 distinct CDR3 sequences, under 97% of them present only once. This clonotype was sampled from a human donor with Susac syndrome. The rearrangement joins TRBV12-3 or TRBV12-4 to TRBJ2-4; D may be TRBD1 (5 bases). Sequenced sample: CD4+ T cells from PBMCs. The CDR3 protein is CASSLEGGRARNIQYF. CDR3 DNA sequence: TGTGCCAGCAGTTTAGAGGGCGGCAGGGCGAGAAACATTCAGTACTTC.